Listed below are T cell receptor beta chains from one sample, sequenced in a study of blood T cell repertoires in COVID-19. Some clones are missing from TCRdb's copy, which holds only in-frame ones; the method was immunoSEQ multiplex PCR. The table records 250,000 to 300,000 clones, 85% to 90% of them present only once. The sequenced sample was peripheral blood. The receptors shown here come from a woman in her thirties or forties with acute or convalescent COVID-19. Both conserved end residues are part of each CDR3. The D gene is left open where the match is weak. Some rows have no size entry. The others give once, few or many, or a class for an expanded clone.

clone_size,cdr3_length,j_call,v_call,d_call,cdr3_aa,cdr3_nt
.,12,TRBJ1-2,TRBV3-1/TRBV3-2,.,CASSQVGRRYTF,TGTGCCAGCAGCCAAGTAGGCAGGCGCTACACCTTC
.,15,TRBJ1-6,TRBV30,TRBD1,CAWSATGQGNSPLHF,TGTGCCTGGAGTGCCACTGGACAGGGAAATTCACCCCTCCACTTT
.,14,TRBJ1-2,TRBV6-1,.,CASSEARSVGGYTF,TGTGCCAGCAGTGAAGCGCGCAGCGTGGGTGGCTACACCTTC
.,15,TRBJ2-5,TRBV5-8,.,CASSLPQRTQETQYF,TGTGCCAGCAGCTTGCCGCAGCGAACCCAAGAGACCCAGTACTTC
.,16,TRBJ1-5,TRBV2,.,CASSARQLLTNQPQHF,TGTGCCAGCAGTGCGCGGCAGCTACTTACCAATCAGCCCCAGCATTTT
once,16,TRBJ2-3,TRBV24-1,TRBD1,CATSDRTGGVRDTQYF,TGTGCCACCAGTGATCGGACAGGGGGGGTCAGGGATACGCAGTATTTT
once,13,TRBJ2-5,TRBV19,.,CASRPGVRETQYF,TGTGCCAGTAGGCCCGGGGTGAGGGAGACCCAGTACTTC
.,14,TRBJ1-2,TRBV2,.,CATEIVEGYYGYTF,TGTGCCACCGAGATCGTCGAGGGATACTATGGCTACACCTTC
.,17,TRBJ1-1,TRBV21-1,.,CASSRCRRGPRDAEAFF,TGTGCCAGCAGCAGATGCAGGCGGGGGCCTAGGGACGCTGAAGCTTTCTTT
.,11,TRBJ1-2,TRBV6-5,TRBD1,CAGRTGNGYTF,TGTGCCGGGAGGACAGGGAATGGCTACACCTTC
.,15,TRBJ2-3,TRBV5-1,.,CASSLEGLASSTQYF,TGCGCCAGCAGCTTGGAGGGGCTAGCGAGCAGTACGCAGTATTTT
.,14,TRBJ1-4,TRBV5-1,TRBD1,CASSLGQGGEKLFF,TGCGCCAGCAGCTTGGGACAGGGTGGTGAAAAACTGTTTTTT
.,14,TRBJ1-2,TRBV5-1,TRBD1,CASSSGQEYQGYTF,TGCGCCAGCAGCTCCGGACAGGAGTACCAAGGCTACACCTTC
.,14,TRBJ1-4,TRBV5-1,TRBD1,CASSWGQGGEKLFF,TGCGCCAGCAGCTGGGGACAGGGAGGGGAAAAACTGTTTTTT
.,14,TRBJ1-2,TRBV5-1,TRBD1,CASSPGQPPYGYTF,TGCGCCAGCAGCCCGGGACAGCCTCCCTATGGCTACACCTTC
.,16,TRBJ1-5,TRBV5-6,.,CASSRIVDRDNQPQHF,TGTGCCAGCAGTCGGATCGTGGACAGAGACAATCAGCCCCAGCATTTT